This TCR beta chain originates from a study of patients and donors after allogeneic stem cell transplantation. TCRdb reprocessed the RT-PCR reads via MiXCR and lists one record per CDR3 protein. The data contain hundreds of thousands of distinct CDR3 sequences, roughly 17% of them singletons. Trimming removed 6 bases from V and 2 bases from J; junction bases left unmatched: 11. The CDR3 contains 16 residues. Per the germline V gene, CDR1 is DFQATT and CDR2 is SNEGSKA (reference sequence). The J gene is TRBJ1-5, the V gene TRBV20-1; 9 bases match TRBD1. Sequenced material: blood, either unsorted or a sorted T cell fraction (not recorded which). The origin of this receptor is a human donor who was either an allogeneic HSCT recipient or a stem cell or donor lymphocyte infusion donor (not recorded which). It is not recorded whose cells these are; they may come from a transplant donor. The CDR3 loop reads CSATRNRDRGNQPQHF. The CDR3 nucleotides read TGCAGTGCCACTCGAAACCGGGACAGGGGCAATCAGCCCCAGCATTTT.